One and the same sample provided the 22 T cell receptor beta chains below, sequenced in a study of vaccination and CD4 T cells after COVID-19. The treatment is: approximately 10-day PBMC culture with coronavirus spike peptide pools or control peptides (ViraFEST assay). Sequence data for DNA of cultured CD4+ T cells were generated by the Oncomine TCR Beta short-read assay. TCRdb re-analysed the PCR reads in MiXCR, keeping a single row per CDR3 protein. The sample gives 7,500 to 9,000 distinct CDR3 sequences, about 20% of which show up once; approximately 21% is in the top ten. What these receptors recognize is not known. The source material was CD4+ T cells from blood, cultured in vitro, sampled after SARS-CoV-2 vaccination. The receptors were gathered from a human donor who had recovered from COVID-19.

By share, this clonotype counts as medium-sized. This CDR3 is CASSDGGQGRYGYTF. As DNA, the CDR3 is TGTGCCAGCAGTGACGGGGGACAGGGGCGGTATGGCTACACCTTC. J is TRBJ1-2 and V is TRBV6-1, with 10 bases identical to TRBD1. Germline trimming cut 3 bases from V and 5 bases from J; bases unmatched to any gene: 6. The V gene's germline CDR1 is MNHNS and CDR2 SASEGT. The CDR3 has 15 residues.

The gene calls are TRBV11-3 and TRBJ2-1; TRBD1 agrees at 11 bases. The V gene's germline CDR1 is SGHNT and CDR2 YENEEA. V shed 3 bases and J 6 bases; nucleotides not matched to a gene: 10. The CDR3 has 17 amino acids. CDR3 coding DNA: TGTGCCAGCAGCTTTAAGATAGCGGGGACAGGGGGCAATGAGCAGTTCTTC. Translated, it gives CASSFKIAGTGGNEQFF.

V and J are TRBV19 and TRBJ2-5, with 8 bases aligning to TRBD2. Looked up from germline, CDR1 is LNHDA and CDR2 is SQIVND (reference sequence). The CDR3 has 15 residues. V dropped 3 bases and J dropped 1; count of bases not matched to a gene: 4. The CDR3: CASSMIGGAQETQYF. Written as DNA, the CDR3 is TGTGCCAGTAGTATGATCGGGGGGGCCCAAGAGACCCAGTACTTC.

The chain uses TRBV27 and TRBJ2-2; D is perhaps TRBD2 (7 bases). This CDR3 has 17 amino acids. CDR1 is MNHEY and CDR2 is SMNVEV in the germline V gene (reference sequence). The V end lost 5 bases, the J end lost 5 bases, and 21 bases lay between the germline ends. CDR3 region: CASSPLRGGPETGELFF. For the CDR3, the DNA is TGTGCCAGCAGTCCGCTAAGGGGGGGCCCGGAGACCGGGGAGCTGTTTTTT.

The V gene is TRBV5-1, the J gene TRBJ1-2, with TRBD1 matching 9 bases. Germline V gene lookup returns CDR1 SGHRS and CDR2 YFSETQ. This CDR3 is 14 amino acids long. V lost 4 bases and J lost 2; bases outside the gene matches: 3. The CDR3 is CASSVTGGNYGYTF. CDR3 nucleotide sequence: TGCGCCAGCAGCGTCACAGGGGGCAACTATGGCTACACCTTC.

The CDR3 bases are TGTGCCACCAGTGATATCCCAGGGACAGGGAACTTCAATGAGCAGTTCTTC. This gives the protein CATSDIPGTGNFNEQFF. The chain is built from TRBV24-1 and TRBJ2-1; the match to TRBD1 covers 9 bases. Germline V gene data show CDR1 as KGHDR and CDR2 as SFDVKD. J lost 6 bases, V lost 3 bases, and 11 bases had no gene match. The CDR3 is 17 amino acids.

This clonotype is deemed medium-sized. J is TRBJ2-5 and V is TRBV28, with 15 bases that match TRBD2. The CDR3 consists of 17 residues. V trimming: 3 bases; J trimming: 7 bases; junction bases outside the gene matches: 9. In germline, CDR1 is MDHEN, CDR2 SYDVKM. CDR3 residues: CASSFRWTSGRVRTQYF. CDR3 nucleotides: TGTGCCAGCAGTTTCAGGTGGACTAGCGGGAGGGTCAGGACCCAGTACTTC.

By share, this clonotype counts as medium-sized (0.01 to 0.1%). The V and J genes are TRBV20-1 and TRBJ1-6; D is unclear. This CDR3 has 15 amino acids. Germline values: CDR1 DFQATT, CDR2 SNEGSKA (reference sequence). Between the trimmed V and J ends, which lost 0 bases and 6 bases, there was a span of 12 bases. The DNA of the CDR3 is TGCAGTGCTAGAGAGGCGGGTTCGGGTAATTCACCCCTCCACTTT. Translation gives CSAREAGSGNSPLHF.

In its sample, this clonotype ranks as medium-sized (0.01 to 0.1%). The rearrangement links TRBV11-3 to TRBJ2-5, with 8 bases fitting TRBD1. Germline V gene lookup returns CDR1 SGHNT and CDR2 YENEEA. Trimming took 1 base from V and 5 from J; bases not matched to a gene: 9. The CDR3 spans 16 residues. CDR3 residues: CASSLGARTGSETQYF. The CDR3, as DNA: TGTGCCAGCAGCTTAGGAGCGCGGACAGGGTCGGAGACCCAGTACTTC.

The V and J genes are TRBV6-5 and TRBJ2-1; 7 positions agree with TRBD1. CDR3 size: 17 residues. Germline lookup yields CDR1 MNHEY and CDR2 SVGAGI. The V segment lost 0 bases and the J segment 5 bases; nucleotides outside the gene matches: 10. The CDR3 DNA reads as TGTGCCAGCAGTTACTCTAATCCGGCAGGGGGAAACAATGAGCAGTTCTTC. Its protein product is CASSYSNPAGGNNEQFF.

The rearrangement joins TRBV5-1 to TRBJ2-5; 11 bases are shared with TRBD2. V shed 2 bases and J 5 bases; nucleotides not matched to a gene: 8. Germline assignment: CDR1 SGHRS and CDR2 YFSETQ. CDR3 size: 16 residues. The CDR3 DNA follows: TGCGCCAGCAGCTTAATCCTAGCGGGAGGAGAGGAGACCCAGTACTTC. Protein: CASSLILAGGEETQYF.

The chain uses TRBV7-6 and TRBJ2-3; D remains unclear. Trimming pared 3 bases from V and 0 bases from J, leaving 10 bases between. Germline V gene data show CDR1 as SGHVS and CDR2 as FNYEAQ. The CDR3 extends over 15 amino acids. DNA for the CDR3: TGTGCCAGCAGCTTGGGCGGAACTAGCACAGATACGCAGTATTTT. Amino acids: CASSLGGTSTDTQYF.

In its sample, this clonotype ranks as medium-sized. The genes are TRBV7-9 and TRBJ1-1; D unclear. Germline V lookup: CDR1 SEHNR, CDR2 FQNEAQ (reference sequence). The CDR3 extends over 13 amino acids. V lost 2 bases to trimming and J lost 1 base, with 5 bases between them. This CDR3 is CASSLHSNTEAFF. Here the CDR3 DNA reads TGTGCCAGCAGCTTACACTCGAACACTGAAGCTTTCTTT.

The chain employs TRBV20-1 and TRBJ2-3; tentatively, D is TRBD2 (7 bases). Germline assignment: CDR1 DFQATT and CDR2 SNEGSKA (reference sequence). Trimming took 6 bases from V and 2 from J, leaving 21 bases between them. This CDR3 has 16 residues. CDR3 sequence reads: CSANLRRGGDTDTQYF. The CDR3 nucleotides read TGCAGTGCAAATCTTCGCAGGGGAGGGGACACAGATACGCAGTATTTT.

The chain employs TRBV11-2 and TRBJ2-5, with TRBD2 as a possible D gene (6 bases). The CDR3 runs to 12 residues. V dropped 4 bases and J dropped 8 bases, with 11 bases sitting between them. The germline gives CDR1 SGHAT, CDR2 FQNNGV. The CDR3 reads CASSSSGVTQYF. CDR3 nucleotides: TGTGCCAGCAGCTCCTCGGGGGTTACCCAGTACTTC.

This clonotype was seen a handful of times. The chain combines TRBV6-1 with TRBJ1-5; D gene uncertain. Trimming removed 3 bases from V and 2 bases from J, with 8 bases in between. The CDR3 loop spans 14 amino acids. Germline V gene sequence: CDR1 MNHNS, CDR2 SASEGT. CDR3 in DNA: TGTGCCAGCAGTGAGCTTCTTGGCAATCAGCCCCAGCATTTT. Translating gives CASSELLGNQPQHF.

This clonotype was recorded a few times. This chain links TRBV7-9 with TRBJ2-2; D is perhaps TRBD1 (6 bases). Germline CDR1 SEHNR, CDR2 FQNEAQ (reference sequence). The V end was cut by 3 bases, the J end by 4 bases, with 12 bases between. The CDR3 contains 15 residues. CDR3: CASSLASGVTGELFF. DNA of the CDR3: TGTGCCAGCAGCTTGGCGTCAGGGGTCACCGGGGAGCTGTTTTTT.

In this sample, this clonotype is medium-sized (0.01 to 0.1%). The rearrangement links TRBV7-2 to TRBJ2-5; 9 bases agree with TRBD2. This CDR3 is built from 16 residues. Per the germline V gene, CDR1 is SGHTA and CDR2 is FQGNSA. V shed 5 bases, J shed 4 bases, and the junction held 11 bases outside the gene matches. CDR3 nucleotide sequence: TGTGCCAGCAGCCGAGGCAGGCGGGGGGGCCGAGAGACCCAGTACTTC. Encoded protein: CASSRGRRGGRETQYF.

The chain couples TRBV29-1 to TRBJ2-1; 8 nucleotides align to TRBD1. This CDR3 region has 14 residues. CDR1 is SQVTM and CDR2 is ANQGSEA in the germline V gene. The V and J ends lost 0 bases and 7 bases, in that order; junction bases with no gene match: 5. The CDR3: CSVEDLTGANEQFF. Written as DNA, the CDR3 is TGCAGCGTTGAAGATCTGACAGGGGCGAATGAGCAGTTCTTC.

The CDR3 loop is CSAGDQRRSGPGHSYEQYF. DNA of the CDR3: TGCAGTGCTGGCGATCAGCGGAGGTCCGGACCGGGACATTCCTACGAGCAGTACTTC. J is TRBJ2-7 and V is TRBV20-1; D might be TRBD1 (6 bases). The CDR3 has 19 amino acids. V was shortened by 5 bases and J by 1 base, with 30 bases between the two germline ends. CDR1 and CDR2 (germline): DFQATT, SNEGSKA (reference sequence).

This clonotype is medium-sized by share. The chain has TRBV7-9 and TRBJ2-3, with D possibly TRBD2 on 6 matching bases. This CDR3 is built from 13 residues. V shed 7 bases and J shed 2 bases, with 10 bases lying between them. The V gene's germline CDR1 is SEHNR and CDR2 FQNEAQ (reference sequence). The CDR3 loop is CASIGGNTDTQYF. Written as DNA, the CDR3 is TGTGCCAGCATTGGCGGGAACACAGATACGCAGTATTTT. The whole variable domain, remainder taken from reference TRBV7-9 and TRBJ2-3, is DTGVSQNPRHKITKRGQNVTFRCDPISEHNRLYWYRQTLGQGPEFLTYFQNEAQLEKSRLLSDRFSAERPKGSFSTLEIQRTEQGDSAMYLCASIGGNTDTQYFGPGTRLTVL.

The chain is built from TRBV11-2 and TRBJ2-7; the D gene is possibly TRBD2 (5 bases). Looked up from germline, CDR1 is SGHAT and CDR2 is FQNNGV. The CDR3 extends over 12 amino acids. Between the trimmed V and J ends, which lost 1 base and 7 bases, there was a span of 8 bases. CDR3 sequence (DNA): TGTGCCAGCAGCTTAGGGACTGGGGAGCAGTACTTC. Residues: CASSLGTGEQYF.